This passage covers 28 T cell receptor beta chains from one sample sequenced in a study of OX40 agonist ivuxolimab in advanced cancers. Sequenced by immunoSEQ multiplex PCR; TCRdb stores in-frame clones only, minus some. The table includes over 25,000 clones, about 73% detected once. The sample consisted of CD4+ or CD8+ T cells sorted from blood, taken in a trial of the OX40 agonist ivuxolimab. The receptors were sampled from an adult with an advanced solid tumor such as melanoma, head and neck, liver or kidney cancer.

The rearrangement uses TRBV11-2 and TRBJ1-2; D gene ambiguous. CDR3 length: 13 residues. Germline CDR1 SGHAT, CDR2 FQNNGV. V was shortened by 4 bases and J by 5 bases, with 11 bases between the two germline ends. In DNA, the CDR3 is TGTGCCAGCAGCTATGGCGTCCTATATGGCTACACCTTC. This translates into CASSYGVLYGYTF.

The chain uses TRBV6-5 and TRBJ2-2, with no clear D. Germline CDR1 is MNHEY and CDR2 is SVGAGI. Trimming cost V 6 bases and J 7 bases, with 6 bases left between them. The CDR3 has 11 residues. The CDR3 bases are TGTGCCAGCAGCTTCAACGGGGAGCTGTTTTTT. Protein sequence: CASSFNGELFF.

The rearrangement uses TRBV7-2 and TRBJ1-1; possible D gene TRBD1, 5 bases. The length of the CDR3 is 15 residues. The V and J ends lost 8 bases and 5 bases respectively, with 21 bases between them. Germline V CDR1 and CDR2: SGHTA, FQGNSA. The CDR3 sequence is CASLGWGGKRTEAFF. DNA for the CDR3: TGTGCCAGCCTCGGTTGGGGGGGTAAAAGAACTGAAGCTTTCTTT.

CDR3 residues: CASSLEGSDTQYF. Here the CDR3 DNA reads TGTGCCAGCAGTTTAGAGGGCTCAGATACGCAGTATTTT. This chain joins TRBV28 and TRBJ2-3; D might be TRBD2 (5 bases). CDR1 is MDHEN, CDR2 SYDVKM, per germline. Trimming removed 2 bases from V and 4 bases from J, with 7 bases in between. The CDR3 spans 13 residues.

In its sample, this clone was seen a few times. V usage is TRBV10-3 and J usage is TRBJ2-5; the match to TRBD1 covers 8 bases. The CDR3 is 13 amino acids. With V trimmed by 6 bases and J by 4 bases, 4 bases remained unmatched. Per germline, CDR1 ENHRY and CDR2 SYGVKD. The CDR3 region is CAISGQGRETQYF. Written as DNA, the CDR3 is TGTGCCATCAGCGGACAGGGACGAGAGACCCAGTACTTC.

This chain connects TRBV5-4 to TRBJ2-2, with TRBD1 as a possible D gene (6 bases). Per the germline V gene, CDR1 is SGHNT and CDR2 is YYREEE (reference sequence). Between the trimmed V and J ends, which lost 2 bases and 4 bases, there was a span of 12 bases. This CDR3 contains 15 residues. CDR3 region: CASSFGGAVTGELFF. CDR3 nucleotides: TGTGCCAGCAGCTTTGGGGGCGCCGTCACCGGGGAGCTGTTTTTT.

The chain uses TRBV7-2 and TRBJ1-6, with TRBD1 as a possible D gene (5 bases). The CDR3 covers 16 residues. V dropped 5 bases and J dropped 6 bases, with 17 bases sitting between them. Germline CDR1 reads SGHTA; CDR2 reads FQGNSA. The CDR3 is CASSPGLARVNSPLHF. CDR3 sequence (DNA): TGTGCCAGCAGCCCGGGACTTGCTCGGGTTAATTCACCCCTCCACTTT.

The chain employs TRBV7-3 and TRBJ2-2; 10 bases are shared with TRBD1. CDR3 length: 14 residues. V lost 5 bases, J lost 9 bases, and 6 bases stayed unmatched. Germline CDR1 and CDR2: SGHTA and FQGTGA. As DNA, the CDR3 is TGTGCCAGCAGCCAGGGACAGGGGTTCCGGGAGCTGTTTTTT. It translates to CASSQGQGFRELFF. Filled out from reference TRBV7-3 and TRBJ2-2, the complete variable domain reads GAGVSQTPSNKVTEKGKYVELRCDPISGHTALYWYRQSLGQGPEFLIYFQGTGAADDSGLPNDRFFAVRPEGSVSTLKIQRTERGDSAVYLCASSQGQGFRELFFGEGSRLTVL.

The gene calls are TRBV28 and TRBJ1-1, with a tentative D call TRBD1 (6 bases). This CDR3 is built from 13 residues. Germline loops: CDR1 MDHEN, CDR2 SYDVKM. V was trimmed by 6 bases and J by 3 bases, leaving 11 bases between them. CDR3 region: CASSPDSYTEAFF. The CDR3 nucleotides are TGTGCCAGCAGCCCGGACAGCTACACTGAAGCTTTCTTT.

The chain has TRBV2 and TRBJ1-1; TRBD1 is a possible D gene (6 bases). Germline V gene data show CDR1 as SNHLY and CDR2 as FYNNEI. Trimming took 2 bases from V and 4 from J, leaving 14 bases between them. The CDR3 sequence is 15 residues long. This chain's CDR3 is CASSEPRGGRTEAFF. CDR3 in DNA: TGTGCCAGCAGTGAACCTCGCGGGGGCCGCACTGAAGCTTTCTTT.

The chain combines TRBV5-1 with TRBJ1-6, with D possibly TRBD1 on 6 matching bases. The CDR3 contains 14 residues. Trimming took 7 bases from V and 7 from J, leaving 15 bases between them. CDR1 SGHRS and CDR2 YFSETQ come from the germline V gene. The chain's CDR3 is CASSSGAGNSPLHF. CDR3 sequence (DNA): TGCGCCAGCTCTTCGGGGGCAGGAAATTCACCCCTCCACTTT.

This clone was seen a few times. The V gene is TRBV25-1, the J gene TRBJ2-2, with 8 bases that match TRBD1. V trimming: 3 bases; J trimming: 8 bases; junction bases outside the gene matches: 5. This CDR3 region has 14 residues. Germline V CDR1 and CDR2: MGHDK, SYGVNS. CDR3 nucleotide sequence: TGTGCCAGCAGTGAGACAGGGGTCACAGGGGAGCTGTTTTTT. This sequence encodes CASSETGVTGELFF.

This clone was counted a few times. V and J are TRBV6-5 and TRBJ2-1; 10 nucleotides match TRBD2. The trim removed 4 bases at V and 9 bases at J, leaving 9 bases unmatched. This CDR3 spans 15 amino acids. Germline lookup yields CDR1 MNHEY and CDR2 SVGAGI. DNA of the CDR3: TGTGCCAGCAGTTCCGCCGAGCGGGGGGGGTTTGAGCAGTTCTTC. It specifies CASSSAERGGFEQFF.

V usage is TRBV9 and J usage is TRBJ1-4; D is uncertain. Germline CDR1 reads SGDLS; CDR2 reads YYNGEE. CDR3 size: 14 residues. Trimming stripped 2 bases from V and 4 bases from J, with 9 bases between. The CDR3 DNA follows: TGTGCCAGCAGCGTGGGCCCAGGTAATGAAAAACTGTTTTTT. It translates to CASSVGPGNEKLFF.

By proportion, this clone is medium-sized. Additional DNA sequences in this sample encode the identical CDR3. The J gene is TRBJ2-5, the V gene TRBV14; the D gene is possibly TRBD1 (6 bases). V lost 4 bases, J lost 1 base, and 7 bases lay in between. The germline CDR1 and CDR2 sequences are SGHDN and FVKESK. This CDR3 contains 13 residues. The CDR3 DNA reads TGTGCCAGCAGCCGGACAGTCCAAGAGACCCAGTACTTC. Its translation is CASSRTVQETQYF.

This rearrangement joins TRBV6-6 to TRBJ1-3; possible D gene TRBD1, 6 bases. V gave up 6 bases and J gave up 1 base, with 10 bases separating them. Germline V gives CDR1 MNHNY, CDR2 SVGAGI (reference sequence). The CDR3 runs 14 residues. In nucleotides, the CDR3 is TGTGCCAGCAGACAAACAGGGTCTGGAAACACCATATATTTT. This gives the protein CASRQTGSGNTIYF.

The rearrangement uses TRBV5-1 and TRBJ2-4; D assignment may be TRBD1 or TRBD2 (7 bases each). The germline V and J ends were trimmed by 5 bases and 6 bases, with 15 bases remaining between them. This CDR3 has 14 amino acids. Germline CDR1 reads SGHRS; CDR2 reads YFSETQ. DNA of the CDR3: TGCGCCAGCAGGGAGACAGGGAGGGTAAACATTCAGTACTTC. This translates into CASRETGRVNIQYF.

The genes are TRBV25-1 and TRBJ1-1, with 8 bases identical to TRBD1. Germline V CDR1 and CDR2: MGHDK, SYGVNS. The V segment lost 3 bases and the J segment 5 bases; nucleotides outside the gene matches: 8. The CDR3 sequence is 15 residues long. Written as DNA, the CDR3 is TGTGCCAGCAGTGACAGACGGACAGGGCGGACTGAAGCTTTCTTT. Translating gives CASSDRRTGRTEAFF.

The V call is TRBV4-1, the J call TRBJ2-1, with 10 nucleotides matching TRBD1. V lost 3 bases and J lost 7; bases outside the gene matches: 6. Germline values: CDR1 MGHRA, CDR2 YSYEKL. The CDR3 sequence is 15 residues long. In nucleotides, the CDR3 is TGCGCCAGCAGCCATCACCGGGACAGGGGAAATGAGCAGTTCTTC. Translating gives CASSHHRDRGNEQFF.

This chain connects TRBV5-1 to TRBJ2-6, with a weak D call TRBD1 (6 bases). V was shortened by 0 bases and J by 0 bases, with 10 bases between the two germline ends. Germline assignment: CDR1 SGHRS and CDR2 YFSETQ. This CDR3 has 17 residues. The CDR3 loop reads CASSLAGTPSGANVLTF. The CDR3 DNA reads TGCGCCAGCAGCTTGGCCGGGACACCCTCTGGGGCCAACGTCCTGACTTTC.

This chain uses TRBV18 with TRBJ1-1; D unclear. The CDR3 spans 11 residues. CDR1 is KGHSH, CDR2 LQKENI, per germline. Trimming removed 5 bases from V and 3 bases from J, with 4 bases in between. Written as DNA, the CDR3 is TGTGCCAGCTCATCGGACACTGAAGCTTTCTTT. Protein: CASSSDTEAFF.

This clone is termed medium-sized. The J gene is TRBJ1-1, the V gene TRBV27, with no clear D. The CDR3 totals 13 residues. Trimming took 7 bases from V and 1 from J, leaving 10 bases between them. The germline CDR1 and CDR2 sequences are MNHEY and SMNVEV (reference sequence). CDR3 loop: CASKVGANTEAFF. The CDR3 coding sequence is TGTGCCAGCAAGGTGGGTGCGAACACTGAAGCTTTCTTT.

J is TRBJ2-3 and V is TRBV4-1, with D unresolved. The CDR3 sequence is 16 residues long. Trimming took off 0 bases at V and 0 bases at J, with 10 bases between the two ends. The germline CDR1 and CDR2 sequences are MGHRA and YSYEKL. CDR3 nucleotide sequence: TGCGCCAGCAGCCAAGAAAGGCCTCCTAGCACAGATACGCAGTATTTT. It codes for CASSQERPPSTDTQYF.

The V gene is TRBV5-1, the J gene TRBJ2-3, with TRBD2 matching 10 bases. CDR1 and CDR2 from the germline V gene are SGHRS and YFSETQ. The J segment lost 7 bases and the V segment lost 6 bases, leaving 5 bases of the junction unmatched. The CDR3 has 13 residues. Here the CDR3 DNA reads TGCGCCAGCATGGGACTAGCGACGAATACGCAGTATTTT. Translation: CASMGLATNTQYF.

The J gene is TRBJ2-7, the V gene TRBV5-5; D gene uncertain. V dropped 0 bases and J dropped 4 bases, with 11 bases sitting between them. Germline CDR1 is SGHKS and CDR2 is YYEKEE (reference sequence). This CDR3 has 14 residues. CDR3 in amino acids: CASSLGPHEYEQYV. In nucleotides, the CDR3 is TGTGCCAGCAGCTTGGGGCCGCACGAGTACGAGCAGTACGTC.

The chain links TRBV5-1 to TRBJ2-4; 12 bases align to TRBD2. Germline loops: CDR1 SGHRS, CDR2 YFSETQ. This CDR3 has 19 residues. After removal of 0 bases from V and 14 bases from J, the junction contained 21 bases not matched to a gene. CDR3 in DNA: TGCGCCAGCAGCTTGGGAGGACTAGCGGGGACAAAACATTCAGTACGAAAGTACTTC. It specifies CASSLGGLAGTKHSVRKYF.

In this sample, this clone turned up once. The chain recombines TRBV11-2 with TRBJ1-1, with D possibly TRBD1 on 6 matching bases. The V end lost 4 bases, the J end lost 5 bases, and 17 bases lay between the germline ends. There are 15 residues in the CDR3. The germline gives CDR1 SGHAT, CDR2 FQNNGV. The CDR3 region is CASSSTFGQGTEAFF. The CDR3 coding sequence is TGTGCCAGCAGCTCTACCTTCGGGCAGGGGACTGAAGCTTTCTTT. Full variable domain (outside the CDR3, taken from reference TRBV11-2 and TRBJ1-1): EAGVAQSPRYKIIEKRQSVAFWCNPISGHATLYWYQQILGQGPKLLIQFQNNGVVDDSQLPKDRFSAERLKGVDSTLKIQPAKLEDSAVYLCASSSTFGQGTEAFFGQGTRLTVV.

CDR3 sequence: CASSPGGDSTDTQYF. CDR3 DNA sequence: TGCGCCAGCAGCCCCGGGGGGGATAGCACAGATACGCAGTATTTT. The gene calls are TRBV4-1 and TRBJ2-3; TRBD2 matches at 8 bases. Germline V gives CDR1 MGHRA, CDR2 YSYEKL. With 4 bases clipped from V and 0 bases from J, the junction kept 3 bases outside the gene matches. The CDR3 spans 15 residues.